Sequencing of this TCR beta chain was carried out in a study of cytomegalovirus exposure and HLA in healthy donors. This CDR3 spans 16 amino acids. The V segment lost 2 bases and the J segment 2 bases; nucleotides outside the gene matches: 5. Germline V gene lookup returns CDR1 SGHVS and CDR2 FQNEAQ. Some clones are missing from TCRdb's copy, which holds only in-frame ones; the method was immunoSEQ multiplex PCR. Of roughly 57,000 clones listed, approximately 93% are singletons. Study-wide points: A later analysis found first-cohort TCR clusters tended to co-occur in the 120 validation repertoires. According to reports, the classifier identified cytomegalovirus status with high specificity and sensitivity.

In regard to this clone: What it binds is unknown.

The chain combines TRBV7-8 with TRBJ2-2, with 7 bases fitting TRBD1. The sequenced material came from PBMCs. This TCR came from a woman younger than 30 in good health and CMV-seropositive. The CDR3 sequence: CASSLRDSSNTGELFF. In DNA, the CDR3 is TGTGCCAGCAGCTTAAGGGACAGCTCCAACACCGGGGAGCTGTTTTTT.